These 17 T cell receptor beta chains were sequenced from one sample in a study of patients and donors after allogeneic stem cell transplantation (dated by TCRdb to about 2020). Receptor libraries were prepared by RT-PCR. TCRdb names NextSeq 550 as the instrument used. TCRdb reprocessed the public reads (quality trimming at Q25 with fastp, clone calling with MiXCR) and kept in-frame beta chains. Identical CDR3 protein sequences are pooled into one entry, listed with their most common genes and DNA. Recorded for this sample are hundreds of thousands of distinct CDR3 sequences; roughly 16% of them occurred a single time. Together, the top ten hold less than 9.5% of the sample. Sequencing input: blood, either unsorted or a sorted T cell fraction (not recorded which). These receptor sequences come from a human donor who was either an allogeneic HSCT recipient or a stem cell or donor lymphocyte infusion donor (not recorded which). It is not recorded whose cells these are; they may come from a transplant donor.

This clonotype was detected many times. The genes are TRBV6-1 and TRBJ2-3; 9 bases are a match to TRBD1. Losses at the gene ends were 5 bases for V and 6 bases for J; bases not matched to a gene: 9. The CDR3 is 15 residues long. In germline, CDR1 is MNHNS, CDR2 SASEGT. CDR3 sequence reads: CASSQSTGGGDTQYF. Here the CDR3 DNA reads TGTGCCAGCAGTCAGAGTACAGGGGGCGGTGATACGCAGTATTTT.

In this sample, this clonotype turned up a few times. The chain couples TRBV5-1 to TRBJ2-1; 12 bases fit TRBD2. Germline CDR1 and CDR2: SGHRS and YFSETQ. J was trimmed by 4 bases and V by 4 bases; bases with no gene match: 6. The CDR3 sequence is 16 residues long. The CDR3 is CASSTGTSGPYNEQFF. Here the CDR3 DNA reads TGCGCCAGCAGCACCGGGACTAGCGGGCCATACAATGAGCAGTTCTTC.

J is TRBJ2-4 and V is TRBV28; TRBD2 matches at 7 bases. Germline assignment: CDR1 MDHEN and CDR2 SYDVKM. V trimming: 2 bases; J trimming: 4 bases; junction bases outside the gene matches: 11. This CDR3 has 17 amino acids. The CDR3 coding sequence is TGTGCCAGCAGTTTAATGGTGTTGGGGCGGGAGAAAAACATTCAGTACTTC. This encodes CASSLMVLGREKNIQYF.

The V call is TRBV27, the J call TRBJ1-1, with D possibly being TRBD1 (6 bases). V lost 8 bases to trimming and J lost 4 bases, with 20 bases between them. CDR1 and CDR2 (germline): MNHEY, SMNVEV (reference sequence). CDR3 length equals 15 residues. The CDR3 region has the DNA TGTGCCAGCGGCCCGAACGGACAGCCTAGCACTGAAGCTTTCTTT. As protein: CASGPNGQPSTEAFF.

This clonotype was detected only a few times. The chain recombines TRBV27 with TRBJ2-1; 9 bases agree with TRBD1. Germline assignment: CDR1 MNHEY and CDR2 SMNVEV (reference sequence). V was clipped by 3 bases and J by 7 bases; unmatched bases: 4. This CDR3 is built from 14 residues. Here the CDR3 reads CASSFYGTGNEQFF. The CDR3 nucleotides read TGTGCCAGCAGTTTTTACGGGACAGGGAATGAGCAGTTCTTC.

The chain recombines TRBV5-1 with TRBJ2-1; D is undetermined. CDR1 and CDR2 from the germline V gene are SGHRS and YFSETQ. The CDR3 is made up of 13 amino acids. V was shortened by 0 bases and J by 5 bases, with 6 bases between the two germline ends. DNA of the CDR3: TGCGCCAGCAGCTTGGTCGACGACAATGAGCAGTTCTTC. Translated, it gives CASSLVDDNEQFF. Full variable domain (remainder filled in from reference TRBV5-1 and TRBJ2-1): KAGVTQTPRYLIKTRGQQVTLSCSPISGHRSVSWYQQTPGQGLQFLFEYFSETQRNKGNFPGRFSGRQFSNSRSEMNVSTLELGDSALYLCASSLVDDNEQFFGPGTRLTVL.

The table lists this clonotype with many counts. This rearrangement joins TRBV12-3 or TRBV12-4 to TRBJ2-1; D perhaps matches TRBD2 (5 bases). The CDR3 length is 16 residues. Trimming shortened V by 7 bases and J by 2 bases, and 18 bases separated the two germline ends. CDR3 in amino acids: CASIPIRRRTYNEQFF. CDR3 sequence (DNA): TGTGCCAGCATCCCTATTCGGAGGAGGACCTACAATGAGCAGTTCTTC.

This clonotype was detected many times. V usage is TRBV4-2 and J usage is TRBJ2-2; D is unresolved. Germline lookup yields CDR1 LGHNA and CDR2 YNFKEQ. V lost 1 base to trimming and J lost 3 bases, with 9 bases between them. CDR3 length: 15 amino acids. CDR3 coding DNA: TGTGCCAGCAGCCAAGTAGGGCTGGACACCGGGGAGCTGTTTTTT. This codes for CASSQVGLDTGELFF.

In its sample, this clonotype was seen a few times. The chain uses TRBV4-2 and TRBJ2-2, with 8 bases identical to TRBD2. Germline V gives CDR1 LGHNA, CDR2 YNFKEQ. The CDR3 sequence is 19 residues long. V gave up 0 bases and J gave up 2 bases; unmatched junction bases: 11. The CDR3 DNA reads as TGTGCCAGCAGCCAAGATCTTGGGACTAGAACCTCTAACACCGGGGAGCTGTTTTTT. This codes for CASSQDLGTRTSNTGELFF.

This clonotype was detected a few times. The chain's CDR3 is CSARFSGGQETQYF. The CDR3 DNA reads as TGCAGTGCTAGGTTCTCGGGCGGCCAAGAGACCCAGTACTTC. The rearrangement links TRBV20-1 to TRBJ2-5; D remains unclear. V was clipped by 3 bases and J by 1 base, with 12 bases between them. The CDR3 loop spans 14 amino acids. The germline V gene has CDR1 DFQATT and CDR2 SNEGSKA (reference sequence).

This clonotype was seen ten or more times. The chain is built from TRBV7-9 and TRBJ1-6; no clear D gene. V was shortened by 5 bases and J by 7 bases, with 18 bases between the two germline ends. The length of the CDR3 is 16 residues. Germline assignment: CDR1 SEHNR and CDR2 FQNEAQ (reference sequence). The CDR3 here is CASSLLTPRINSPLHF. The DNA of the CDR3 is TGTGCCAGCAGCCTACTTACGCCGAGGATAAATTCACCCCTCCACTTT. The complete variable domain, with remaining parts taken from reference TRBV7-9 and TRBJ1-6, reads DTGVSQNPRHKITKRGQNVTFRCDPISEHNRLYWYRQTLGQGPEFLTYFQNEAQLEKSRLLSDRFSAERPKGSFSTLEIQRTEQGDSAMYLCASSLLTPRINSPLHFGNGTRLTVT.

Only a few counts were recorded for this clonotype. This rearrangement joins TRBV20-1 to TRBJ1-1; no reliable D call. The V end lost 1 base, the J end lost 4 bases, and 16 bases lay between the germline ends. Germline V gene data show CDR1 as DFQATT and CDR2 as SNEGSKA (reference sequence). This CDR3 has 15 residues. Here the CDR3 DNA reads TGCAGTGCTAGAGTTAATCGGGCAGGAGGCACTGAAGCTTTCTTT. Amino acid sequence: CSARVNRAGGTEAFF.

This clonotype was seen once. This chain uses TRBV4-2 with TRBJ1-2; D unclear. The V end was cut by 0 bases, the J end by 8 bases, with 13 bases between. Germline CDR1 and CDR2: LGHNA and YNFKEQ. The CDR3 is made up of 14 amino acids. CDR3 nucleotides: TGTGCCAGCAGCCAAGAAGCCAGGTCATACGGCTACACCTTC. Its translation is CASSQEARSYGYTF.

Only a few counts were recorded for this clonotype. The chain employs TRBV6-2 or TRBV6-3 and TRBJ2-7; a weak D match, TRBD2 (6 bases). Between the trimmed V and J ends, which lost 4 bases and 7 bases, there was a span of 23 bases. Germline V gene data show CDR1 as MNHEY and CDR2 as SVGEGT. The CDR3 is made up of 16 amino acids. The CDR3 DNA reads TGTGCCAGCAGTTCCCGAATCGGCGGGCGACGGGGGGAGCAGTACTTC. Encoded protein: CASSSRIGGRRGEQYF.

V usage is TRBV10-3 and J usage is TRBJ2-5, with TRBD2 matching 8 bases. With 2 bases clipped from V and 4 bases from J, the junction kept 12 bases outside the gene matches. The CDR3 length is 17 residues. Germline loops: CDR1 ENHRY, CDR2 SYGVKD. The CDR3 DNA is TGTGCCATCAGTGAGGGACTATTGGCGGGAGGAACAGAGACCCAGTACTTC. It encodes CAISEGLLAGGTETQYF.

V is TRBV15 and J is TRBJ1-4, with D perhaps matching TRBD1 (6 bases). V shed 0 bases and J shed 8 bases, with 13 bases lying between them. There are 15 residues in the CDR3. Germline V lookup: CDR1 LNHNV, CDR2 YYDKDF (reference sequence). The CDR3 DNA reads TGTGCCACCAGCAGAGATGGGGGGGCTCGGGAAAAACTGTTTTTT. It translates to CATSRDGGAREKLFF.

This clonotype was seen a handful of times. The rearrangement links TRBV20-1 to TRBJ2-1, with unresolved D. There are 14 residues in the CDR3. Germline-derived CDR1 and CDR2 are DFQATT and SNEGSKA (reference sequence). The ends were cut back, 6 bases at V and 0 bases at J, with 12 bases in the middle. The CDR3: CSASAESSYNEQFF. As DNA, the CDR3 is TGCAGTGCCTCAGCAGAAAGCTCCTACAATGAGCAGTTCTTC.